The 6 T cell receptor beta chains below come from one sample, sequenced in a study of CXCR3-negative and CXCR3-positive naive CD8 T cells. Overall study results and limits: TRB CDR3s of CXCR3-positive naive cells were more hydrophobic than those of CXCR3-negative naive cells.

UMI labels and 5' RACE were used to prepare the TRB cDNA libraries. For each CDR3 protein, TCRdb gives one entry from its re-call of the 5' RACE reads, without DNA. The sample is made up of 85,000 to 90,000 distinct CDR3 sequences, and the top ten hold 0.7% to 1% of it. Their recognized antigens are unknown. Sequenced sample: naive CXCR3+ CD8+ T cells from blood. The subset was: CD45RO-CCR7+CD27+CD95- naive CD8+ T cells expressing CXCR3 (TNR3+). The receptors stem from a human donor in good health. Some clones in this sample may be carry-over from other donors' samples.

CDR3 loop: CASSRYRDSPLHF. V and J are TRBV28 and TRBJ1-6. This CDR3 region has 13 residues. The germline gives CDR1 MDHEN, CDR2 SYDVKM.

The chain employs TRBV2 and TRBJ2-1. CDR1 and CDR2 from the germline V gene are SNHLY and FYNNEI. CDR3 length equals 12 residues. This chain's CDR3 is CASSPTLLEQFF.

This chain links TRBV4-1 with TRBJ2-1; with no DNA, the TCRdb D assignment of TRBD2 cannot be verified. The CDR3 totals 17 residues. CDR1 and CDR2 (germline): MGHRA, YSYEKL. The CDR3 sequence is CASSAAGGLVSYNEQFF.

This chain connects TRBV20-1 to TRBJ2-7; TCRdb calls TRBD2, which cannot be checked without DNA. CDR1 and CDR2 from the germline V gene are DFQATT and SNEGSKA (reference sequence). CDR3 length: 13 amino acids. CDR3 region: CSARGSGDYEQYF.

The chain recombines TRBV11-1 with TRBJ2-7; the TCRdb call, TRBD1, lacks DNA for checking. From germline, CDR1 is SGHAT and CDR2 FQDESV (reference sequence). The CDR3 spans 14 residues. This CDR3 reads CASSLEQGSYEQYF.

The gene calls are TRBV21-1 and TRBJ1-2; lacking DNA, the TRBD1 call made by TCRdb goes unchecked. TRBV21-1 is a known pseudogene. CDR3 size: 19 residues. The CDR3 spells CASSPRRQGGTEANYGYTF.